Listed below are T cell receptor beta chains from one sample, sequenced in a study of cytomegalovirus exposure and HLA in healthy donors. Produced via immunoSEQ multiplex PCR; TCRdb's table is partial and in-frame only. The sample has about 170,000 clones, about 80% seen once. Material for sequencing was PBMCs. All receptors derive from a woman aged 50 to 60 in good health and CMV-seronegative. CDR3s include the opening cysteine and the closing phenylalanine or tryptophan. Each record gives: CDR3 DNA, CDR3 protein, V gene, J gene, D gene, clone size. The D gene is left open where the match is weak. For some rows the clone size is stated as once, few or many, or as a class when expanded; others skip it.

DNA: TGTGCCAGCAGGGACCGGGACAGGGGTGCAGCTTTCTTT
CDR3: CASRDRDRGAAFF
V: TRBV6-6
J: TRBJ1-1
D: TRBD1
size: .

DNA: TGTGCCAGCAGTCGGACAGATAACACCGGGGAGCTGTTTTTT
CDR3: CASSRTDNTGELFF
V: TRBV6-6
J: TRBJ2-2
D: .
size: .

DNA: TGTGCCAGCTCAAGGGACAGCTTGAACACTGAAGCTTTCTTT
CDR3: CASSRDSLNTEAFF
V: TRBV18
J: TRBJ1-1
D: TRBD1
size: .

DNA: TGTGCCAGCAGCCAAGATCCCCACAGGGCGAATTCACCCCTCCACTTT
CDR3: CASSQDPHRANSPLHF
V: TRBV4-2
J: TRBJ1-6
D: .
size: .

DNA: TGTGCCAGCAGCCAAGATCTAACAGCAGGGGGCTGGGAGCAGTTCTTC
CDR3: CASSQDLTAGGWEQFF
V: TRBV4-2
J: TRBJ2-1
D: TRBD1
size: .

DNA: TGTGCCAGCATTAGACAGGGGGTAATTCAGCCCCAGCATTTT
CDR3: CASIRQGVIQPQHF
V: TRBV28
J: TRBJ1-5
D: TRBD1
size: .

DNA: TGCGCCAGCAGCTTCACAGCGGGAGTAAACAATGAGCAGTTCTTC
CDR3: CASSFTAGVNNEQFF
V: TRBV5-1
J: TRBJ2-1
D: TRBD2
size: .

DNA: TGTGCCAGCAAAGCCCCGACAGGGAATAATTCACCCCTCCACTTT
CDR3: CASKAPTGNNSPLHF
V: TRBV6-5
J: TRBJ1-6
D: TRBD1
size: .

DNA: TGTGCCAGCAGTTTATCATTCGGGGGGAATGAAAAACTGTTTTTT
CDR3: CASSLSFGGNEKLFF
V: TRBV27
J: TRBJ1-4
D: .
size: .

DNA: TGTGCCAGCAGCCGAGGGGGCCCTCTGACAGATACGCAGTATTTT
CDR3: CASSRGGPLTDTQYF
V: TRBV7-2
J: TRBJ2-3
D: TRBD1
size: once

DNA: TGCGCCAGCAGCCAAGATTGGGGGGGAGATACGCAGTATTTT
CDR3: CASSQDWGGDTQYF
V: TRBV4-3
J: TRBJ2-3
D: TRBD2
size: .

DNA: TGTGCCAGCAGCTCCTCAGGGACAGATACGCAGTATTTT
CDR3: CASSSSGTDTQYF
V: TRBV7-3
J: TRBJ2-3
D: .
size: .

DNA: TGCGCCAGCAGCCAGGCGGGACAGTTGAACACTGAAGCTTTCTTT
CDR3: CASSQAGQLNTEAFF
V: TRBV4-1
J: TRBJ1-1
D: TRBD1
size: .

DNA: TGTGCCAGCAGTTCCTCCCTAGCGGGGATGAATAAGGAGACCCAGTACTTC
CDR3: CASSSSLAGMNKETQYF
V: TRBV27
J: TRBJ2-5
D: TRBD2
size: few

DNA: TGTGCCAGCAGCTTAGTAGGGGCGACTGGAAACACCATATATTTT
CDR3: CASSLVGATGNTIYF
V: TRBV7-3
J: TRBJ1-3
D: .
size: .

DNA: TGTGCCAGCAGTTTATTGCAGGGAATGAGTTACACTGAAGCTTTCTTT
CDR3: CASSLLQGMSYTEAFF
V: TRBV28
J: TRBJ1-1
D: .
size: .

DNA: TGTGCCAGCAGTACCACCGGCTCCTACGAGCAGTACTTC
CDR3: CASSTTGSYEQYF
V: TRBV6-1
J: TRBJ2-7
D: .
size: .

DNA: TGCGCCAGCAGCCAAGAGTCCGCAGGGGTATCGGGGGAGCTGTTTTTT
CDR3: CASSQESAGVSGELFF
V: TRBV4-3
J: TRBJ2-2
D: .
size: .

DNA: TGTGCCAGCGGGACAGGGTTTGACACCGGGGAGCTGTTTTTT
CDR3: CASGTGFDTGELFF
V: TRBV21-1
J: TRBJ2-2
D: .
size: .

DNA: TGTGCCAGTACTACAGCATCTAATGAAAAACTGTTTTTT
CDR3: CASTTASNEKLFF
V: TRBV19
J: TRBJ1-4
D: .
size: .

DNA: TGTGCCAGCAGCTTAGGGGTTGTTGGGGGCACCTATAATTCACCCCTCCACTTT
CDR3: CASSLGVVGGTYNSPLHF
V: TRBV7-2
J: TRBJ1-6
D: .
size: .

DNA: TGTGCCAGCAGCTTTAACAGGGGGCCTGGGGCCAACGTCCTGACTTTC
CDR3: CASSFNRGPGANVLTF
V: TRBV7-2
J: TRBJ2-6
D: TRBD1
size: .

DNA: TGTGCCAGCTCATACGGGACTAGCACGGGTAATGAGCAGTTCTTC
CDR3: CASSYGTSTGNEQFF
V: TRBV18
J: TRBJ2-1
D: TRBD2
size: .

DNA: TGTGCCAGCAGCGTAGACGGGGGGAACCTCATGGGGGAGCTGTTTTTT
CDR3: CASSVDGGNLMGELFF
V: TRBV9
J: TRBJ2-2
D: TRBD2
size: once

DNA: TGCGCCAGCAGCCCAACGGGACAGGGTTGGGATGAGCAGTTCTTC
CDR3: CASSPTGQGWDEQFF
V: TRBV5-1
J: TRBJ2-1
D: TRBD1
size: .